These T cell receptor beta chains were read from a single sample in a study of cytomegalovirus exposure and HLA in healthy donors. The repertoire was sequenced with immunoSEQ multiplex PCR; TCRdb's copy has only in-frame clones and lacks some. The sample contains around 99,000 clones, roughly 70% of which appear only once. Sequencing was carried out using PBMCs. The receptor set was obtained from a woman in her 40s in good health and CMV-seropositive. Each CDR3 is given without its conserved first and last residue. Fields, in order: J gene, CDR3 length, V gene, CDR3 protein.

J: TRBJ1-1; length: 11; V: TRBV2; CDR3: ASSDGANTEAF
J: TRBJ1-5; length: 13; V: TRBV4-1; CDR3: ASSQEQGPYQPQH
J: TRBJ2-7; length: 11; V: TRBV10-3; CDR3: AISQGVGYEQY
J: TRBJ1-4; length: 13; V: TRBV5-1; CDR3: ASSSGQPKHEKLF
J: TRBJ2-5; length: 12; V: TRBV10-3; CDR3: AISAGARGETQY
J: TRBJ1-4; length: 13; V: TRBV5-1; CDR3: ASSLEDRNNEKLF
J: TRBJ2-7; length: 13; V: TRBV5-1; CDR3: ASRSERGGAREQY
J: TRBJ1-3; length: 11; V: TRBV29-1; CDR3: SVGQGAGNTIY
J: TRBJ2-2; length: 13; V: TRBV5-1; CDR3: ASTSGGRNTGELF
J: TRBJ2-5; length: 13; V: TRBV30; CDR3: AWGTGALYQETQY
J: TRBJ1-2; length: 13; V: TRBV6-1; CDR3: ASSELQASRGGYT
J: TRBJ1-6; length: 13; V: TRBV5-1; CDR3: ASSMGQEFNSPLH
J: TRBJ2-7; length: 13; V: TRBV13; CDR3: ASSARPEGAYEQY
J: TRBJ2-7; length: 11; V: TRBV5-6; CDR3: ASSLGLALEQY
J: TRBJ1-6; length: 9; V: TRBV2; CDR3: ASSSSSPLH
J: TRBJ2-7; length: 13; V: TRBV5-1; CDR3: ASSLGRGFTYEQY
J: TRBJ1-2; length: 12; V: TRBV30; CDR3: AWSVSLQGYGYT
J: TRBJ1-4; length: 13; V: TRBV4-3; CDR3: ASSLAGGRNEKLF
J: TRBJ2-3; length: 14; V: TRBV9; CDR3: ASSPRTSGGADTQY
J: TRBJ1-1; length: 9; V: TRBV2; CDR3: ASSAQAEAF
J: TRBJ1-1; length: 11; V: TRBV5-1; CDR3: ASSEQGLTEAF
J: TRBJ2-1; length: 14; V: TRBV7-2; CDR3: ASSSNPIWTGREQF
J: TRBJ2-1; length: 13; V: TRBV5-1; CDR3: ASSPERGPYNEQF
J: TRBJ1-1; length: 12; V: TRBV7-6; CDR3: ASSSNRGNTEAF
J: TRBJ2-1; length: 13; V: TRBV11-1; CDR3: ASRGTGESYNEQF
J: TRBJ2-7; length: 12; V: TRBV5-6; CDR3: ASSLGGQGYEQY
J: TRBJ1-1; length: 13; V: TRBV5-1; CDR3: ASSRGGSLNTEAF
J: TRBJ2-1; length: 11; V: TRBV29-1; CDR3: SVFLPADNEQF
J: TRBJ1-4; length: 12; V: TRBV5-8; CDR3: ASSGGQLNEKLF